These T cell receptor beta chains were read from a single sample in a study of blood T cell repertoires in COVID-19. Clones were sequenced by immunoSEQ multiplex PCR, and TCRdb holds only the in-frame ones, with some missing. Of around 79,000 clones in the sample, approximately 90% were seen once. Sequencing was carried out using peripheral blood. These receptor sequences come from a human donor in a cohort sampled during active COVID-19. Both conserved end residues are part of each CDR3. D genes are given only for firm matches. Size tells how often a clone was seen (once, few, many) or the class of an expanded clone, and some rows leave it out.

v_gene	len	j_gene	d_gene	abundance	CDR3aa	CDR3nt
TRBV27	14	TRBJ1-2	.	.	CASSLGGQTQGYTF	TGTGCCAGCAGTTTGGGGGGGCAGACCCAGGGCTACACCTTC
TRBV2	14	TRBJ2-1	TRBD1	.	CASSGGTGGNEQFF	TGTGCCAGCAGTGGCGGGACAGGGGGGAATGAGCAGTTCTTC
TRBV7-3	17	TRBJ2-1	TRBD2	.	CASSSGLARINFDEQFF	TGTGCCAGCAGCTCAGGACTAGCCAGAATTAACTTCGATGAGCAGTTCTTC
TRBV27	13	TRBJ2-2	TRBD1	.	CASSFRQGRELFF	TGTGCCAGCAGTTTCCGACAGGGGAGGGAGCTGTTTTTT
TRBV18	14	TRBJ2-7	.	.	CASSPGQFSYEQYF	TGTGCCAGCTCACCCGGACAGTTTTCCTACGAGCAGTACTTC
TRBV20-1	11	TRBJ2-7	.	.	CSARSSYEQYF	TGCAGTGCTAGATCCAGCTACGAGCAGTACTTC
TRBV9	15	TRBJ1-2	.	.	CASSASRTATAGYTF	TGTGCCAGCAGCGCTAGCAGGACCGCAACGGCGGGCTACACCTTC
TRBV18	18	TRBJ2-7	TRBD1	.	CASSPLSPGQGVPYEQYF	TGTGCCAGCTCACCACTTTCTCCGGGACAGGGGGTTCCCTACGAGCAGTACTTC
TRBV10-3	12	TRBJ2-1	.	.	CASAQGPGEQFF	TGTGCCTCAGCTCAGGGGCCGGGTGAGCAGTTCTTC
TRBV6-5	16	TRBJ2-7	TRBD2	.	CASSYQTSGRPGEQYF	TGTGCCAGCAGTTATCAGACTAGCGGGAGGCCGGGAGAGCAGTACTTC
TRBV5-4	15	TRBJ2-1	TRBD1	.	CASRSGTGGGGEQFF	TGTGCCAGCAGATCCGGGACAGGGGGAGGTGGTGAGCAGTTCTTC
TRBV29-1	12	TRBJ1-4	TRBD1	.	CSVGQGAEKLFF	TGCAGCGTTGGGCAGGGGGCTGAAAAACTGTTTTTT
TRBV6-2/TRBV6-3	17	TRBJ1-1	TRBD1	.	CASSYPRTGGRSTEAFF	TGTGCCAGCAGTTACCCCCGGACAGGGGGCCGGAGCACTGAAGCTTTCTTT
TRBV6-2/TRBV6-3	15	TRBJ2-1	TRBD2	.	CASSLLAGGYNEQFF	TGTGCCAGCAGCTTGCTAGCGGGGGGGTACAATGAGCAGTTCTTC
TRBV3-1/TRBV3-2	14	TRBJ1-1	TRBD1	.	CASSPGQLNTEAFF	TGTGCCAGCAGCCCGGGACAGTTGAACACTGAAGCTTTCTTT
TRBV27	15	TRBJ2-2	.	.	CASSLPPPYTGELFF	TGTGCCAGCAGTTTACCCCCCCCATACACCGGGGAGCTGTTTTTT
TRBV2	13	TRBJ2-3	.	.	CASSIVTTDTQYF	TGTGCCAGCAGTATAGTTACGACAGATACGCAGTATTTT
TRBV18	15	TRBJ2-7	TRBD1	.	CASSPKTGELGEQYF	TGTGCCAGCTCACCAAAGACAGGGGAGTTAGGAGAGCAGTACTTC
TRBV9	17	TRBJ2-2	.	.	CASSVYPGHKNTGELFF	TGTGCCAGCAGCGTCTATCCGGGACACAAGAACACCGGGGAGCTGTTTTTT
TRBV7-2	13	TRBJ2-1	.	.	CASSLTGYNEQFF	TGTGCCAGCAGTTTGACTGGCTACAATGAGCAGTTCTTC
TRBV5-1	15	TRBJ2-3	TRBD2	once	CASSSSGSPPDTQYF	TGCGCCAGCAGCTCTAGCGGGAGCCCCCCAGATACGCAGTATTTT
TRBV4-1	19	TRBJ2-1	TRBD2	.	CASSHPGLAGGPSFDEQFF	TGCGCCAGCAGCCATCCGGGACTAGCGGGAGGGCCCTCCTTTGACGAGCAGTTCTTC
TRBV27	16	TRBJ2-5	TRBD2	.	CASSFSSGGARGTQYF	TGTGCCAGCAGTTTCTCTAGCGGGGGGGCCAGAGGGACCCAGTACTTC
TRBV3-1/TRBV3-2	15	TRBJ2-7	TRBD2	.	CASSGMGLAAYEQYF	TGTGCCAGCAGCGGTATGGGACTAGCGGCCTACGAGCAGTACTTC
TRBV10-3	15	TRBJ1-2	TRBD1	.	CAISDLGQKDYGYTF	TGTGCCATCAGTGACCTGGGACAGAAGGACTATGGCTACACCTTC
TRBV7-2	15	TRBJ2-7	.	once	CASSLLSELSYEQYF	TGTGCCAGCAGCTTACTTTCCGAACTTTCCTACGAGCAGTACTTC
TRBV10-3	15	TRBJ2-2	.	.	CAITWGDSSTGELFF	TGTGCCATCACCTGGGGGGACAGTAGCACCGGGGAGCTGTTTTTT